These T cell receptor beta chains were read from a single sample in a study of technical replicates of blood from a handful of donors. The table came from immunoSEQ multiplex PCR; TCRdb's copy has only in-frame clones and leaves some out. This sample has some 48,000 clones, with 90% to 95% found just once. The sample was PBMCs. All receptors come from a human donor in good health. Some clones in this sample may be carry-over from other donors' samples. The CDR3 runs from the conserved cysteine through the conserved F or W. Fields, in order: CDR3 DNA, CDR3 protein, clone size, J gene, D gene, V gene, CDR3 length. D genes are given only for firm matches. A row's size may be missing; if present it is once, few, many or a size class.

cdr3_nt: TGTGCCAGCAACAGGAATGGGGAGACCCAGTACTTC; cdr3_aa: CASNRNGETQYF; clone_size: -; j_call: TRBJ2-5; d_call: -; v_call: TRBV7-9; cdr3_length: 12
cdr3_nt: TGTGCCATCAGTGAGCCTCCCGGGGAGACCCAGTACTTC; cdr3_aa: CAISEPPGETQYF; clone_size: -; j_call: TRBJ2-5; d_call: -; v_call: TRBV10-3; cdr3_length: 13
cdr3_nt: TGTGCCAGCTCACCAATGGGCGGGGGGACCACAGATACGCAGTATTTT; cdr3_aa: CASSPMGGGTTDTQYF; clone_size: -; j_call: TRBJ2-3; d_call: TRBD2; v_call: TRBV18; cdr3_length: 16
cdr3_nt: TGTGCCAGCAGTGAATACAAAGGGAGCTATAATTCACCCCTCCACTTT; cdr3_aa: CASSEYKGSYNSPLHF; clone_size: -; j_call: TRBJ1-6; d_call: -; v_call: TRBV25-1; cdr3_length: 16
cdr3_nt: TGTGCCAGTAGCCCGGGAGGGTCCACCTACGAGCAGTACTTC; cdr3_aa: CASSPGGSTYEQYF; clone_size: -; j_call: TRBJ2-7; d_call: TRBD2; v_call: TRBV19; cdr3_length: 14
cdr3_nt: TGTGCCACGTATCACCGGGAGAGATACGAGCAGTACTTC; cdr3_aa: CATYHRERYEQYF; clone_size: -; j_call: TRBJ2-7; d_call: -; v_call: TRBV6-1; cdr3_length: 13
cdr3_nt: TGCGCCAGCACCGGGGACATCGGGACAGATACGCAGTATTTT; cdr3_aa: CASTGDIGTDTQYF; clone_size: -; j_call: TRBJ2-3; d_call: -; v_call: TRBV4-1; cdr3_length: 14
cdr3_nt: TGTGCCAGCAGTTTCAAAAGCGACTACGAGCAGTACTTC; cdr3_aa: CASSFKSDYEQYF; clone_size: -; j_call: TRBJ2-7; d_call: -; v_call: TRBV6-5; cdr3_length: 13
cdr3_nt: TGTGCCAGCAGCCCGGGTAGAGCGGAGTACAATGAGCAGTTCTTC; cdr3_aa: CASSPGRAEYNEQFF; clone_size: -; j_call: TRBJ2-1; d_call: -; v_call: TRBV13; cdr3_length: 15
cdr3_nt: TGTGCCAGCAGCCGCGGACGGGGTTGGACTGAAGCTTTCTTT; cdr3_aa: CASSRGRGWTEAFF; clone_size: -; j_call: TRBJ1-1; d_call: -; v_call: TRBV2; cdr3_length: 14
cdr3_nt: TGTGCCAGCAGTTTACAGATGAGCACAGATACGCAGTATTTT; cdr3_aa: CASSLQMSTDTQYF; clone_size: -; j_call: TRBJ2-3; d_call: -; v_call: TRBV6-5; cdr3_length: 14
cdr3_nt: TGTGCCATAAGGGCGGGTGCAAATTACTACGAGCAGTACTTC; cdr3_aa: CAIRAGANYYEQYF; clone_size: -; j_call: TRBJ2-7; d_call: -; v_call: TRBV10-3; cdr3_length: 14
cdr3_nt: TGCGCCAGCAGCTTGATGCGGGGTTTACTAGCGGGAAGGTGGAGCTCCTACAATGAGCAGTTCTTC; cdr3_aa: CASSLMRGLLAGRWSSYNEQFF; clone_size: -; j_call: TRBJ2-1; d_call: TRBD2; v_call: TRBV5-1; cdr3_length: 22
cdr3_nt: TGTGCCAGCAGCCGACTAGCGGGAGGTGAGCAGTTCTTC; cdr3_aa: CASSRLAGGEQFF; clone_size: -; j_call: TRBJ2-1; d_call: TRBD2; v_call: TRBV9; cdr3_length: 13
cdr3_nt: TGTGCCAGCAGCTCGGACAGTACGGGTGGCTACACCTTC; cdr3_aa: CASSSDSTGGYTF; clone_size: -; j_call: TRBJ1-2; d_call: -; v_call: TRBV7-9; cdr3_length: 13
cdr3_nt: TGTGCCAGCAGCTTTGGGGGGGTAGGGATGGAGTCACCCCTCCACTTT; cdr3_aa: CASSFGGVGMESPLHF; clone_size: once; j_call: TRBJ1-6; d_call: -; v_call: TRBV5-4; cdr3_length: 16
cdr3_nt: TGCGCCAGCAGCCAAGGCCCACTGAGCACAGATACGCAGTATTTT; cdr3_aa: CASSQGPLSTDTQYF; clone_size: -; j_call: TRBJ2-3; d_call: -; v_call: TRBV4-1; cdr3_length: 15
cdr3_nt: TGTGCCAGCAACCCCACTGGAGGGACAGGGTATGAGACCCAGTACTTC; cdr3_aa: CASNPTGGTGYETQYF; clone_size: -; j_call: TRBJ2-5; d_call: TRBD1; v_call: TRBV9; cdr3_length: 16
cdr3_nt: TGTGCCAGCAGCCGGCGATTGGGGACAGAAAACACCGGGGAGCTGTTTTTT; cdr3_aa: CASSRRLGTENTGELFF; clone_size: few; j_call: TRBJ2-2; d_call: TRBD1; v_call: TRBV11-2; cdr3_length: 17
cdr3_nt: TGTGCCAGCAGCAAAGTAGAGGGGACAGGGCCGAAGAGCTCCTACGAGCAGTACTTC; cdr3_aa: CASSKVEGTGPKSSYEQYF; clone_size: -; j_call: TRBJ2-7; d_call: -; v_call: TRBV21-1; cdr3_length: 19
cdr3_nt: TGTGCCAGCAGCTTACTGCCTTCGGGTGGCTACGAGCAGTACTTC; cdr3_aa: CASSLLPSGGYEQYF; clone_size: -; j_call: TRBJ2-7; d_call: -; v_call: TRBV5-6; cdr3_length: 15
cdr3_nt: TGTGCCAGCAGCGTTTTTGTAACCGGGGAGCTGTTTTTT; cdr3_aa: CASSVFVTGELFF; clone_size: -; j_call: TRBJ2-2; d_call: -; v_call: TRBV9; cdr3_length: 13
cdr3_nt: TGTGCCAGCAGTGGGACTAGCGGAGCCTACGAGCAGTACTTC; cdr3_aa: CASSGTSGAYEQYF; clone_size: -; j_call: TRBJ2-7; d_call: TRBD2; v_call: TRBV7-2; cdr3_length: 14
cdr3_nt: TGTGCCAGCAGCTTATTGCGGGGGGCCTACGAGCAGTACTTC; cdr3_aa: CASSLLRGAYEQYF; clone_size: -; j_call: TRBJ2-7; d_call: TRBD2; v_call: TRBV7-2; cdr3_length: 14
cdr3_nt: TGTGCCAGCAGGCGGGACTACCCAAGAGGAACAGATACGCAGTATTTT; cdr3_aa: CASRRDYPRGTDTQYF; clone_size: -; j_call: TRBJ2-3; d_call: TRBD2; v_call: TRBV6-6; cdr3_length: 16
cdr3_nt: TGTGCCAGCAGCCGCGGCCCGACAGGGAGCTCAGATACGCAGTATTTT; cdr3_aa: CASSRGPTGSSDTQYF; clone_size: -; j_call: TRBJ2-3; d_call: TRBD1; v_call: TRBV9; cdr3_length: 16
cdr3_nt: TGTGCCAGCAGTCCATGGGGGGGGCGCAGAGACACCGGGGAGCTGTTTTTT; cdr3_aa: CASSPWGGRRDTGELFF; clone_size: -; j_call: TRBJ2-2; d_call: -; v_call: TRBV9; cdr3_length: 17
cdr3_nt: TGTGCCAGCAGTTACGGGACAGGGAGTCCCAATGAGCAGTTCTTC; cdr3_aa: CASSYGTGSPNEQFF; clone_size: -; j_call: TRBJ2-1; d_call: TRBD1; v_call: TRBV6-5; cdr3_length: 15
cdr3_nt: TGTGCCAGCAGCTCCCCAATAGGCGGGGGAGACACTGAAGCTTTCTTT; cdr3_aa: CASSSPIGGGDTEAFF; clone_size: -; j_call: TRBJ1-1; d_call: -; v_call: TRBV7-9; cdr3_length: 16
cdr3_nt: TGTGCCACCGCACGGGAGTTCCAAGAGACCCAGTACTTC; cdr3_aa: CATAREFQETQYF; clone_size: -; j_call: TRBJ2-5; d_call: -; v_call: TRBV10-3; cdr3_length: 13
cdr3_nt: TGTGCCAGCAGCTCAACAGGGGTGGGTTCACCCCTCCACTTT; cdr3_aa: CASSSTGVGSPLHF; clone_size: -; j_call: TRBJ1-6; d_call: TRBD1; v_call: TRBV7-6; cdr3_length: 14
cdr3_nt: TGTGCCAGCAGCAAGGGGGCAGGCGAGGGCTATGGCTACACCTTC; cdr3_aa: CASSKGAGEGYGYTF; clone_size: -; j_call: TRBJ1-2; d_call: TRBD1; v_call: TRBV5-4; cdr3_length: 15
cdr3_nt: TGTGCCAGCAGCCTTGGTCAGACAGGGAAAGAGACCCAGTACTTC; cdr3_aa: CASSLGQTGKETQYF; clone_size: -; j_call: TRBJ2-5; d_call: TRBD1; v_call: TRBV7-2; cdr3_length: 15
cdr3_nt: TGTGCCAGCAGCTTAAACGGAGCAAATTCACCCCTCCACTTT; cdr3_aa: CASSLNGANSPLHF; clone_size: -; j_call: TRBJ1-6; d_call: -; v_call: TRBV7-3; cdr3_length: 14
cdr3_nt: TGTGCCAGCAGTTTATGGGTTAGAGGGCGTGAGGCTAATGAAAAACTGTTTTTT; cdr3_aa: CASSLWVRGREANEKLFF; clone_size: -; j_call: TRBJ1-4; d_call: -; v_call: TRBV27; cdr3_length: 18
cdr3_nt: TGCGCCAGCAGCTCATCGACAGGGACCGGGGAGCTGTTTTTT; cdr3_aa: CASSSSTGTGELFF; clone_size: -; j_call: TRBJ2-2; d_call: TRBD1; v_call: TRBV5-1; cdr3_length: 14
cdr3_nt: TGTGCCAGCAGCTTGGCAGGGGTCAGCACAGATACGCAGTATTTT; cdr3_aa: CASSLAGVSTDTQYF; clone_size: -; j_call: TRBJ2-3; d_call: -; v_call: TRBV5-4; cdr3_length: 15
cdr3_nt: TGCAGCGTTGGTCTGCTAGGGAGCTCCTACGAGCAGTACTTC; cdr3_aa: CSVGLLGSSYEQYF; clone_size: few; j_call: TRBJ2-7; d_call: -; v_call: TRBV29-1; cdr3_length: 14
cdr3_nt: TGTGCCAGCAGGCTAGACAGGGTTTATAATTCACCCCTCCACTTT; cdr3_aa: CASRLDRVYNSPLHF; clone_size: -; j_call: TRBJ1-6; d_call: TRBD1; v_call: TRBV4-2; cdr3_length: 15
cdr3_nt: TGTGCCAGCAGTTACCTCAATGAGCAGTTCTTC; cdr3_aa: CASSYLNEQFF; clone_size: -; j_call: TRBJ2-1; d_call: -; v_call: TRBV6-6; cdr3_length: 11
cdr3_nt: TGTGCCAGCAGTATTACAGGGGGGAACACTGAAGCTTTCTTT; cdr3_aa: CASSITGGNTEAFF; clone_size: -; j_call: TRBJ1-1; d_call: TRBD1; v_call: TRBV6-1; cdr3_length: 14
cdr3_nt: TGTGCCAGCAGCTTGGGGGGGCTAGCGGGACTCACCGGGGAGCTGTTTTTT; cdr3_aa: CASSLGGLAGLTGELFF; clone_size: -; j_call: TRBJ2-2; d_call: TRBD2; v_call: TRBV5-4; cdr3_length: 17
cdr3_nt: TGTGCCAGTAGTTCTATTCTCGGGGGGGTAGGTGGCTACACCTTC; cdr3_aa: CASSSILGGVGGYTF; clone_size: -; j_call: TRBJ1-2; d_call: -; v_call: TRBV19; cdr3_length: 15
cdr3_nt: TGTGCCAGCAGCTTGCGGACAGGGTCCCCATATCAGCCCCAGCATTTT; cdr3_aa: CASSLRTGSPYQPQHF; clone_size: -; j_call: TRBJ1-5; d_call: TRBD1; v_call: TRBV5-6; cdr3_length: 16
cdr3_nt: TGTGCCTGGAGACTAGCGGGGGACTCCCGGGAGACCCAGTACTTC; cdr3_aa: CAWRLAGDSRETQYF; clone_size: -; j_call: TRBJ2-5; d_call: TRBD2; v_call: TRBV30; cdr3_length: 15
cdr3_nt: TGTGCCGCGCGTGCGGGAGGCACTGAAGCTTTCTTT; cdr3_aa: CAARAGGTEAFF; clone_size: -; j_call: TRBJ1-1; d_call: -; v_call: TRBV2; cdr3_length: 12
cdr3_nt: TGTGCCTGGAAAAAACAGGAGACTAATGAAAAACTGTTTTTT; cdr3_aa: CAWKKQETNEKLFF; clone_size: -; j_call: TRBJ1-4; d_call: -; v_call: TRBV30; cdr3_length: 14
cdr3_nt: TGTGCCTCACAGCTTAATCAAGAGACCCAGTACTTC; cdr3_aa: CASQLNQETQYF; clone_size: -; j_call: TRBJ2-5; d_call: -; v_call: TRBV30; cdr3_length: 12
cdr3_nt: TGCAGCGCCACATGGGACACCTACGAGCAGTACTTC; cdr3_aa: CSATWDTYEQYF; clone_size: once; j_call: TRBJ2-7; d_call: -; v_call: TRBV29-1; cdr3_length: 12
cdr3_nt: TGTGCCGTAGGGAGGAACTACGAGCAGTACTTC; cdr3_aa: CAVGRNYEQYF; clone_size: once; j_call: TRBJ2-7; d_call: -; v_call: TRBV30; cdr3_length: 11
cdr3_nt: TGTGCCAGCTCCAGCGGTGCGTACGAGCAGTACTTC; cdr3_aa: CASSSGAYEQYF; clone_size: -; j_call: TRBJ2-7; d_call: -; v_call: TRBV6-5; cdr3_length: 12
cdr3_nt: TGTGCCTGGAGTGGTTTTGGTGGACAGGCCGAGCAGTACTTC; cdr3_aa: CAWSGFGGQAEQYF; clone_size: -; j_call: TRBJ2-7; d_call: TRBD1; v_call: TRBV30; cdr3_length: 14
cdr3_nt: TGCAGCGTTGAAGATCTAAAAAAAGGGGGGACAGGGCGATTTATTGAGCAGTTCTTC; cdr3_aa: CSVEDLKKGGTGRFIEQFF; clone_size: -; j_call: TRBJ2-1; d_call: TRBD1; v_call: TRBV29-1; cdr3_length: 19
cdr3_nt: TGTGCCTGGAGTGTACGACAGGGCTATGGCTACACCTTC; cdr3_aa: CAWSVRQGYGYTF; clone_size: -; j_call: TRBJ1-2; d_call: TRBD1; v_call: TRBV30; cdr3_length: 13
cdr3_nt: TGTGCCTGGGGAAGGGGCCCGGCGACAGATACGCAGTATTTT; cdr3_aa: CAWGRGPATDTQYF; clone_size: once; j_call: TRBJ2-3; d_call: -; v_call: TRBV30; cdr3_length: 14